The 11 T cell receptor beta chains given below trace back to one sample, sequenced in a study of T-cell memory formation after mild COVID-19. In TCRdb, the 5' RACE reads were re-called with MiXCR into one record per CDR3 protein. Of tens of thousands of distinct CDR3 sequences listed, about an eighth are singletons. Sequenced material: PBMCs or a T cell subset sorted from them (not recorded which). All receptors come from a man between 18 and 29 years old who had mild COVID-19 (a few samples of this study predate the infection). Cell type and time point are not known.

The table lists this clonotype with many counts. The chain is built from TRBV4-1 and TRBJ2-3; D uncertain. Germline V lookup: CDR1 MGHRA, CDR2 YSYEKL. The CDR3 loop spans 13 amino acids. Deletions cut 4 bases from V and 4 bases from J, with 9 bases between. The CDR3: CASSLSSSDTQYF. CDR3 coding DNA: TGCGCCAGCAGCCTGAGCAGTTCAGATACGCAGTATTTT.

This clonotype was seen repeatedly, ten times or more. This chain links TRBV6-5 with TRBJ1-2, with a weak D call TRBD1 (5 bases). Trimming removed 2 bases from V and 3 bases from J, with 7 bases in between. CDR3 size: 13 residues. Germline CDR1 reads MNHEY; CDR2 reads SVGAGI. CDR3 region: CASSYLTDYGYTF. The CDR3, as DNA: TGTGCCAGCAGTTACCTGACAGACTATGGCTACACCTTC.

This clonotype has at least ten counts. The V and J genes are TRBV20-1 and TRBJ2-2, with D hard to call. The germline V and J ends were trimmed by 6 bases and 7 bases, with 12 bases remaining between them. The germline gives CDR1 DFQATT, CDR2 SNEGSKA (reference sequence). The CDR3 loop spans 12 amino acids. The chain's CDR3 is CSARRAGGELFF. The CDR3 DNA is TGCAGTGCCCGTAGGGCAGGCGGGGAGCTGTTTTTT.

The chain recombines TRBV6-1 with TRBJ1-5; weak D call: TRBD1 (5 bases). The CDR3 length is 14 residues. V was trimmed by 6 bases and J by 9 bases, leaving 18 bases between them. Germline CDR1 reads MNHNS; CDR2 reads SASEGT. The CDR3 nucleotides are TGTGCCAGCAGCGCGGGGGGAGTTCAAGGGCCCCAGCATTTT. The encoded protein is CASSAGGVQGPQHF.

This clonotype showed up many times. CDR3 in DNA: TGTGCCAGCGGGGGGACAGGGTATTCACCCCTCCACTTT. Encoded protein: CASGGTGYSPLHF. This chain connects TRBV7-9 to TRBJ1-6; TRBD1 aligns across 9 bases. This CDR3 is built from 13 residues. Germline V CDR1 and CDR2: SEHNR, FQNEAQ (reference sequence). J lost 8 bases, V lost 8 bases, and 4 bases had no gene match.

This clonotype was seen many times. V gene TRBV20-1 combines with J gene TRBJ1-5; 7 nucleotides align to TRBD1. CDR3 length: 15 residues. Trimming removed 1 base from V and 6 bases from J; junction bases left unmatched: 9. Germline lookup yields CDR1 DFQATT and CDR2 SNEGSKA (reference sequence). CDR3: CSARVGGASGQPQHF. The CDR3 DNA is TGCAGTGCTAGAGTAGGGGGCGCGTCGGGTCAGCCCCAGCATTTT.

This clonotype was seen many times. CDR3 loop: CATSRAGSSSIGELFF. In nucleotides, the CDR3 is TGTGCCACCAGCAGAGCTGGCAGTTCTAGTATCGGGGAGCTGTTTTTT. The V call is TRBV15, the J call TRBJ2-2; D gene unclear. CDR1 is LNHNV, CDR2 YYDKDF, per germline (reference sequence). The V gene lost 1 base and the J gene lost 7 bases, with 16 bases spanning the gap. The CDR3 has 16 amino acids.

This clonotype was recorded a few times. This chain links TRBV18 with TRBJ2-3, with D possibly matching TRBD2 (5 bases). V lost 8 bases and J lost 6, with 18 bases in between. The CDR3 consists of 14 residues. Germline CDR1 KGHSH, CDR2 LQKENI. This CDR3 reads CASAISGRSDTQYF. The DNA of the CDR3 is TGTGCCAGCGCAATAAGCGGCCGCTCGGATACGCAGTATTTT.

The chain combines TRBV9 with TRBJ1-1; no clear D gene. The germline V gene has CDR1 SGDLS and CDR2 YYNGEE. The CDR3 extends over 15 amino acids. The V end was cut by 0 bases, the J end by 0 bases, with 9 bases between. The DNA of the CDR3 is TGTGCCAGCAGCGTAGAAGGAGAACTGAACACTGAAGCTTTCTTT. This encodes CASSVEGELNTEAFF. The whole variable domain, remainder taken from reference TRBV9 and TRBJ1-1, is DSGVTQTPKHLITATGQRVTLRCSPRSGDLSVYWYQQSLDQGLQFLIQYYNGEERAKGNILERFSAQQFPDLHSELNLSSLELGDSALYFCASSVEGELNTEAFFGQGTRLTVV.

This clonotype came up a few times. This chain joins TRBV18 and TRBJ2-6; TRBD1 agrees at 7 bases. This CDR3 is built from 15 residues. The germline V gene has CDR1 KGHSH and CDR2 LQKENI. Germline trimming cut 6 bases from V and 2 bases from J; bases unmatched to any gene: 4. DNA for the CDR3: TGTGCCAGCTCCCTTGACAGGGCTGGGGCCAACGTCCTGACTTTC. Protein: CASSLDRAGANVLTF. The whole variable domain, filled in from reference TRBV18 and TRBJ2-6, reads NAGVMQNPRHLVRRRGQEARLRCSPMKGHSHVYWYRQLPEEGLKFMVYLQKENIIDESGMPKERFSAEFPKEGPSILRIQQVVRGDSAAYFCASSLDRAGANVLTFGAGSRLTVL.

This clonotype was seen repeatedly, ten times or more. The V and J genes are TRBV11-2 and TRBJ2-3; D ambiguous. This CDR3 contains 12 residues. Germline V gene sequence: CDR1 SGHAT, CDR2 FQNNGV. V was pared by 5 bases and J by 4 bases, with 7 bases between. The chain's CDR3 is CASSPSPDTQYF. In DNA, the CDR3 is TGTGCCAGCAGCCCCAGCCCAGATACGCAGTATTTT.